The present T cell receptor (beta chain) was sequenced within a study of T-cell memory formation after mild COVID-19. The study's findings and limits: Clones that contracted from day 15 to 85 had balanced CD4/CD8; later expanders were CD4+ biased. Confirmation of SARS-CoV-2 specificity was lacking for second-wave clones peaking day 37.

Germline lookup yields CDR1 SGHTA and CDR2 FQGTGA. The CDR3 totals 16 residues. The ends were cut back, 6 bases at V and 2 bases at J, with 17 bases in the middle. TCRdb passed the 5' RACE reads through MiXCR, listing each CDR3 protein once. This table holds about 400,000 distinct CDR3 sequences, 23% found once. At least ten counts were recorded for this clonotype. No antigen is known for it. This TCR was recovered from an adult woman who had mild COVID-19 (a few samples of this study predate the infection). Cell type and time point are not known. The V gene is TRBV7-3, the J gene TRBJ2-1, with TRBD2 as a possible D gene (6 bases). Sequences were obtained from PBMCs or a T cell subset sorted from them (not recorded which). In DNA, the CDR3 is TGTGCCAGCAGTCCCGTTGGGGACTCCACCTACAATGAGCAGTTCTTC. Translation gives CASSPVGDSTYNEQFF.